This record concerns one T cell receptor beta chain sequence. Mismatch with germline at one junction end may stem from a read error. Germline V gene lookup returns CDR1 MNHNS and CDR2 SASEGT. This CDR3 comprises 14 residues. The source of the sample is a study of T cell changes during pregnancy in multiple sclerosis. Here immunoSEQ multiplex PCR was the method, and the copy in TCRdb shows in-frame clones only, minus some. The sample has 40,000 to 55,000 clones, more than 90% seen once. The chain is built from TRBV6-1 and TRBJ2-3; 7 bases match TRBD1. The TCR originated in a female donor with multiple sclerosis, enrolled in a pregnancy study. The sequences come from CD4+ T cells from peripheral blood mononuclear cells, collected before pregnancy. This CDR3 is CASREGQGTDTQYF. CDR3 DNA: TGTGCCAGCAGGGAAGGACAGGGCACAGATACGCAGTATTTT.